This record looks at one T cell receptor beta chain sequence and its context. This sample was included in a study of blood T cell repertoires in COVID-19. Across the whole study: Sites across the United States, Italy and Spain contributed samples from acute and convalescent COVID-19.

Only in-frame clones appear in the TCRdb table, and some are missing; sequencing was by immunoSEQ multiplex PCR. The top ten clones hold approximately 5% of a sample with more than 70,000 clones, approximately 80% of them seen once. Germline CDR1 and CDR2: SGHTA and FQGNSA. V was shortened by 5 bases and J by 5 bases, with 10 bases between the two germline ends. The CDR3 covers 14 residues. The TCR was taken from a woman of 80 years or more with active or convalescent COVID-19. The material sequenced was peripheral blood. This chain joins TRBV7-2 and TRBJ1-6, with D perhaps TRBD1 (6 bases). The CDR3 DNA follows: TGTGCCAGCAGCCCTGGACAGAATAATTCACCCCTCCACTTT. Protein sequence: CASSPGQNNSPLHF.